This T cell receptor (beta chain) was observed in a study of T cell responses to AZD1222 COVID-19 vaccine. The protocol was immunoSEQ multiplex PCR, while the TCRdb copy is restricted to in-frame clones and leaves out a portion. Of over 95,000 clones detected, around 89% appear once; the ten largest clones hold under 8.5%. Sequencing was performed on peripheral blood, taken on day 0 of AZD1222 vaccination. The receptor's source is an adult in good health.

The CDR3 sequence is CASSSPTANEQFF. The CDR3 DNA reads TGTGCCAGCAGCTCTCCGACAGCCAATGAGCAGTTCTTC. The genes are TRBV3-1 (or the pseudogene TRBV3-2) and TRBJ2-1, with D perhaps TRBD1 (5 bases). V shed 5 bases and J shed 6 bases, with 11 bases lying between them. This CDR3 comprises 13 residues. CDR1 is LGHDT and CDR2 is YNNKEL in the germline V gene (reference sequence).